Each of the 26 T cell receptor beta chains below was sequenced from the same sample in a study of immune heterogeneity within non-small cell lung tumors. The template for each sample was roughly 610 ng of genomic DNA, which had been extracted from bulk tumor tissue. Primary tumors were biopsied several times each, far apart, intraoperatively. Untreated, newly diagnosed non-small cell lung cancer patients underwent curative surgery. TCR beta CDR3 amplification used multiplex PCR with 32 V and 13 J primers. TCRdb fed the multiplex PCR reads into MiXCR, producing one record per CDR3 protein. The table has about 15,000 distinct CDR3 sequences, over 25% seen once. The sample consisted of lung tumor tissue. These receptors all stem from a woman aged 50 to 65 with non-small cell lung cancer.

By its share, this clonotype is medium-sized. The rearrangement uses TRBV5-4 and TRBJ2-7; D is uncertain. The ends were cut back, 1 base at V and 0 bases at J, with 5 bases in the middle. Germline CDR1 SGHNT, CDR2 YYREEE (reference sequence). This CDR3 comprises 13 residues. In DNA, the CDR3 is TGTGCCAGCAGCTTGCAGAACTCCTACGAGCAGTACTTC. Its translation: CASSLQNSYEQYF.

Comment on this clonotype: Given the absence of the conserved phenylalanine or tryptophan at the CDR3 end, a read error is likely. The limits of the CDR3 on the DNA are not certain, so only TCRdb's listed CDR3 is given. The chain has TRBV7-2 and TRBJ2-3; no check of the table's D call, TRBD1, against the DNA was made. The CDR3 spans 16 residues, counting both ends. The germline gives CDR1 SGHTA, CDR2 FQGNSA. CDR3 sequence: CASSWGGGEYEQYFGP.

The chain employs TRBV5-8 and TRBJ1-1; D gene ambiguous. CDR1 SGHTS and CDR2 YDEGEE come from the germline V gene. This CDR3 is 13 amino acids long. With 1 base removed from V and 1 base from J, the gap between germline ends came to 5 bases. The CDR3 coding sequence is TGTGCCAGCAGCTTGAGTTGGAACACTGAAGCTTTCTTT. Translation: CASSLSWNTEAFF.

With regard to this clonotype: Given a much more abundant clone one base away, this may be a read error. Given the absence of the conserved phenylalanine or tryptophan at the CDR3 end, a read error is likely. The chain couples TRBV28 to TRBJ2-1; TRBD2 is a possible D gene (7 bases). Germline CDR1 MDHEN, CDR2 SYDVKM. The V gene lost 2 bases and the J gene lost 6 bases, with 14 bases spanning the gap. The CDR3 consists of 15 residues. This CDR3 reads CASSLGGGAFNEQFL. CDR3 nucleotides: TGTGCCAGCAGTTTAGGTGGGGGGGCCTTCAATGAGCAGTTCTTA.

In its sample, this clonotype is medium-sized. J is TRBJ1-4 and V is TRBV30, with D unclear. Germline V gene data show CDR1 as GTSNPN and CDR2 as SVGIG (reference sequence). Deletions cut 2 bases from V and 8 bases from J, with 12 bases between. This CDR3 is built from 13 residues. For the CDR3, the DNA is TGTGCCTGGAGTCGTGGAGGGATGGAAAAACTGTTTTTT. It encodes CAWSRGGMEKLFF.

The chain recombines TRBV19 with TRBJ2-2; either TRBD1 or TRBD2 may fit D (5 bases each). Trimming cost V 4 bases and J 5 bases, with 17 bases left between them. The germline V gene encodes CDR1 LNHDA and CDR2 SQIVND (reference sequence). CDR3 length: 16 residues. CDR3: CASSTYSARGTGELFF. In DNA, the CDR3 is TGTGCCAGTAGTACTTACAGCGCGAGGGGAACCGGGGAGCTGTTTTTT.

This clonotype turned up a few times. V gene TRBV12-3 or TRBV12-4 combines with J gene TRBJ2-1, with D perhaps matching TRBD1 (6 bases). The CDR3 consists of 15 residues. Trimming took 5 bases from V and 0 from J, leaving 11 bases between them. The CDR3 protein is CASSEDRSSYNEQFF. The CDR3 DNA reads TGTGCCAGCAGTGAAGACAGGAGCTCCTACAATGAGCAGTTCTTC.

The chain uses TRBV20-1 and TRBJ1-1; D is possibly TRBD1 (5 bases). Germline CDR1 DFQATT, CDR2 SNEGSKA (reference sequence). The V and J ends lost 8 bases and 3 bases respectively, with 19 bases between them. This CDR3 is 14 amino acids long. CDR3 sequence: CSPSDGGDDTEAFF. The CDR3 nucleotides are TGCAGTCCCTCGGACGGGGGGGATGACACTGAAGCTTTCTTT.

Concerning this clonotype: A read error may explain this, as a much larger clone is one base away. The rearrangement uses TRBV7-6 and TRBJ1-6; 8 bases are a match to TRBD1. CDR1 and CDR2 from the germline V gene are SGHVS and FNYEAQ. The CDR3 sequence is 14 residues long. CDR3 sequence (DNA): TGTGCCAGCAGCTTACAGGGGGCGAATTCACCCCCCCACTTT. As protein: CASSLQGANSPPHF.

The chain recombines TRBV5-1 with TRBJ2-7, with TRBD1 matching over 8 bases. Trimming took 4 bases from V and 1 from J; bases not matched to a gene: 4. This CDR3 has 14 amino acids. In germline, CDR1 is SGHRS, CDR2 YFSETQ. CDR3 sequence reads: CASSLTGDSYEQYF. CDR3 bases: TGCGCCAGCAGCCTGACAGGGGATTCCTACGAGCAGTACTTC.

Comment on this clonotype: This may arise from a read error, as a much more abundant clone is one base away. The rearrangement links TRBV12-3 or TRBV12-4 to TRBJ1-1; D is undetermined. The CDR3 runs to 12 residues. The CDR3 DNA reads TGTGCCAGCAGGGGGATAGACACTGAATCTTTCTTT. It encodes CASRGIDTESFF.

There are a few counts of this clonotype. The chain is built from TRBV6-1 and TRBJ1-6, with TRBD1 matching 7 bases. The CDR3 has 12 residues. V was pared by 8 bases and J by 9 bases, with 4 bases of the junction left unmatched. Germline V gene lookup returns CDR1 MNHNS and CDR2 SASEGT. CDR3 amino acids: CASGTDFSPLHF. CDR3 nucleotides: TGTGCCAGCGGGACAGATTTTTCACCCCTCCACTTT.

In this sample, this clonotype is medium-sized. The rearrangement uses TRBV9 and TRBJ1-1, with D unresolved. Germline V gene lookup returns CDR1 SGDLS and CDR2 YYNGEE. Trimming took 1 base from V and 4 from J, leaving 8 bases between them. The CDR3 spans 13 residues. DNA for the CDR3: TGTGCCAGCAGCGTATCACAGCTCACTGAAGCTTTCTTT. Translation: CASSVSQLTEAFF.

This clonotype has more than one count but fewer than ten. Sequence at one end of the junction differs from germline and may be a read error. CDR3 amino acids: CVSSLTWTGGYEQYF. For the CDR3, the DNA is TGTGTCAGCAGCTTAACCTGGACAGGGGGCTACGAGCAGTACTTC. V is TRBV11-3 and J is TRBJ2-7; 10 bases match TRBD1. Germline V CDR1 and CDR2: SGHNT, YENEEA. This CDR3 is 15 amino acids long.

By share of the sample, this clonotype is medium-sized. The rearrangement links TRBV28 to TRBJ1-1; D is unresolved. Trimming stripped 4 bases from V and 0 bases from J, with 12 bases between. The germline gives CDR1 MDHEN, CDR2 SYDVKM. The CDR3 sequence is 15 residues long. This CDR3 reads CASSSGGRMNTEAFF. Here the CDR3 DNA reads TGTGCCAGCAGTTCGGGAGGACGCATGAACACTGAAGCTTTCTTT.

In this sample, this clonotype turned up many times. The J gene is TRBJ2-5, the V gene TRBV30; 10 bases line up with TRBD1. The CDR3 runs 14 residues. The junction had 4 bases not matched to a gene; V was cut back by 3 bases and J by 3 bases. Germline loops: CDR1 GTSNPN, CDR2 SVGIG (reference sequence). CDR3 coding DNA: TGTGCCTGGAGGGAAGGACAGGGGGAAGAGACCCAGTACTTC. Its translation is CAWREGQGEETQYF.

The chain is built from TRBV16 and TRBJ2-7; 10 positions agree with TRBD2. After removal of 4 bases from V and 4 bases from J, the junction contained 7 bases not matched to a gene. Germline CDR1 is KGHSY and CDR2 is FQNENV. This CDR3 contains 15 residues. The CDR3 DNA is TGTGCCAGCAGCCCGGTACTAGCGGGACTGTACGAGCAGTACTTC. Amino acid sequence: CASSPVLAGLYEQYF.

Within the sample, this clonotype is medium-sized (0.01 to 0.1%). CDR3 protein: CAWSGIAYEQYF. The CDR3 DNA is TGTGCCTGGAGTGGGATAGCCTACGAGCAGTACTTC. V is TRBV30 and J is TRBJ2-7; no firm D call. V lost 1 base, J lost 2 bases, and 6 bases lay in between. This CDR3 comprises 12 residues. The germline gives CDR1 GTSNPN, CDR2 SVGIG (reference sequence).

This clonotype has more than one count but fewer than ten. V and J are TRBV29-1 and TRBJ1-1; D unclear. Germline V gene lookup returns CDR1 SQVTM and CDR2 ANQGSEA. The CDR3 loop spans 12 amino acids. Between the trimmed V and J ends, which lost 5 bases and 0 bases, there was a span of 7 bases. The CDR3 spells CSVRPLNTEAFF. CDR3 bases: TGCAGCGTTCGACCGTTGAACACTGAAGCTTTCTTT. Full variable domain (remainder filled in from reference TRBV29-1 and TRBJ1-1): SAVISQKPSRDICQRGTSLTIQCQVDSQVTMMFWYRQQPGQSLTLIATANQGSEATYESGFVIDKFPISRPNLTFSTLTVSNMSPEDSSIYLCSVRPLNTEAFFGQGTRLTVV.

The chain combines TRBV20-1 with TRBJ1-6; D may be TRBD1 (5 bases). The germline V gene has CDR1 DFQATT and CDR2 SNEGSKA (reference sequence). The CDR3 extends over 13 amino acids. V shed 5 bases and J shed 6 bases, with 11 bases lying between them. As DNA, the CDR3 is TGCAGTGCTCCCGACAGTCTTAATTCACCCCTCCACTTT. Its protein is CSAPDSLNSPLHF.

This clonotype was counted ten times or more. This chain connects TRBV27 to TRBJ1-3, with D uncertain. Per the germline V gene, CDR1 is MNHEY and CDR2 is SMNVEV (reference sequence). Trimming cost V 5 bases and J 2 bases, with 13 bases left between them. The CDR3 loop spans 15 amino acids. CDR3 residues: CASSPSRATGNTIYF. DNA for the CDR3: TGTGCCAGCAGTCCTTCTAGGGCGACTGGAAACACCATATATTTT.

The CDR3 DNA sequence: TGTGCCAGCAGTTTGTTGCGACAGGGAGAGGGTCAGCCCCAGCATTTT. Amino acid sequence: CASSLLRQGEGQPQHF. This chain uses TRBV28 with TRBJ1-5; the match to TRBD1 covers 7 bases. This CDR3 has 16 amino acids. Germline-derived CDR1 and CDR2 are MDHEN and SYDVKM. After removal of 3 bases from V and 6 bases from J, the junction contained 11 bases not matched to a gene.

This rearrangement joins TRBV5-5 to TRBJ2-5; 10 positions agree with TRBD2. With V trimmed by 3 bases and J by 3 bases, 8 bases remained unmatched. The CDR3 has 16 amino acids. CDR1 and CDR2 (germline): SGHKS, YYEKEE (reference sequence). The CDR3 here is CASSSMTSGLEETQYF. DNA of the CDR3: TGTGCCAGCAGCTCGATGACTAGCGGGCTTGAAGAGACCCAGTACTTC.

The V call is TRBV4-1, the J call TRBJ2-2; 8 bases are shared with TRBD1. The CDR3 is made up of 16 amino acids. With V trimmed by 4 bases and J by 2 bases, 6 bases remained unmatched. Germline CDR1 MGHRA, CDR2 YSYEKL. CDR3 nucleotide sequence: TGCGCCAGCAGCCCTAGGACAGGGATAAACACCGGGGAGCTGTTTTTT. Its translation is CASSPRTGINTGELFF.

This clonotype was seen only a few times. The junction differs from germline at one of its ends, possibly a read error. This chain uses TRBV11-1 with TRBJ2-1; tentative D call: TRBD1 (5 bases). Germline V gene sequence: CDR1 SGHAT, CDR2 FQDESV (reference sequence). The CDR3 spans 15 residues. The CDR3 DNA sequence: TGTGCCAGCAGCTTAGAGGGGCCCTCCCACAATGAGCAGTTCTTC. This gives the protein CASSLEGPSHNEQFF. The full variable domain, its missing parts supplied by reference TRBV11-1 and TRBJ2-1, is EAEVAQSPRYKITEKSQAVAFWCDPISGHATLYWYRQILGQGPELLVQFQDESVVDDSQLPKDRFSAERLKGVDSTLKIQPAELGDSAMYLCASSLEGPSHNEQFFGPGTRLTVL.

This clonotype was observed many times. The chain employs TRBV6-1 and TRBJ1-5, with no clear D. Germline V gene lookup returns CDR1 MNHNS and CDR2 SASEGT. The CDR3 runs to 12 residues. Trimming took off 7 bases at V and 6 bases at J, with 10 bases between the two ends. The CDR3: CASNTARQPQHF. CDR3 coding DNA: TGTGCCAGCAACACGGCCCGTCAGCCCCAGCATTTT.